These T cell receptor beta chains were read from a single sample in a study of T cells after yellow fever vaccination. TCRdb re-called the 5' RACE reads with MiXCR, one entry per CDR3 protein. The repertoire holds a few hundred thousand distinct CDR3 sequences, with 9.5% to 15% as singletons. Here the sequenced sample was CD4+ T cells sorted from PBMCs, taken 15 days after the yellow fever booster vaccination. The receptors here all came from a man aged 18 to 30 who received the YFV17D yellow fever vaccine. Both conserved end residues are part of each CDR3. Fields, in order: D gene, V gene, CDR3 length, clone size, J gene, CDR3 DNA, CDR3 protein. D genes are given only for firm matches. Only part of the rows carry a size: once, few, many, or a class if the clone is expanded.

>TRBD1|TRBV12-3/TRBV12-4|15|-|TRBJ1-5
TGTGCCAGCAGCCAACAACAGGGGGGGGCTCAGCCCCAGCATTTT
CASSQQQGGAQPQHF
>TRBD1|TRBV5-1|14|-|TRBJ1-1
TGCGCCAGCAGCTTCACAGGGGGGAGTACTGAAGCTTTCTTT
CASSFTGGSTEAFF
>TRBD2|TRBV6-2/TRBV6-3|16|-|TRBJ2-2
TGTGCCAGCAGCCCCGGGACTAGCGGCAACACCGGGGAGCTGTTTTTT
CASSPGTSGNTGELFF
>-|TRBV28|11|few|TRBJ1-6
TGTGCCAGCAGTTTAATCGCGACCCTCCACTTT
CASSLIATLHF
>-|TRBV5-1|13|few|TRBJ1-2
TGCGCCAGCAGCTCGAACCAGCCCTATGGCTACACCTTC
CASSSNQPYGYTF
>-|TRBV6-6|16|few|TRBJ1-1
TGTGCCAGCACCTGGGCCCGAGACGCGGGAAGGACTGAAGCTTTCTTT
CASTWARDAGRTEAFF
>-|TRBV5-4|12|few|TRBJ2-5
TGTGCCAGCAGCCGCCCAAAAGAGACCCAGTACTTC
CASSRPKETQYF
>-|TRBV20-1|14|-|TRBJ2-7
TGCAGTGCTCTAGAGGGGGACTTCTCCTACGAGCAGTACTTC
CSALEGDFSYEQYF
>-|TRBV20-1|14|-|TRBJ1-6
TGCAGTGCTAGGGGACATACAATTGGATCACCCCTCCACTTT
CSARGHTIGSPLHF
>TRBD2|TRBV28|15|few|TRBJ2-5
TGTGCCAGCAGTTTTCCCGGGGGGGGCCAAGAGACCCAGTACTTC
CASSFPGGGQETQYF
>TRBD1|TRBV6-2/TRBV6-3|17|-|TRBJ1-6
TGTGCCAGCCTGGATGGACAGGGCAGCTCCTATAATTCACCCCTCCACTTT
CASLDGQGSSYNSPLHF
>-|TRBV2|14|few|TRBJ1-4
TGTGCCAGCAAACGGGACGTACATAATGAAAAACTGTTTTTT
CASKRDVHNEKLFF
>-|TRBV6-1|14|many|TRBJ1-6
TGTGCCAGCAACCCGAGACAGAGTAATTCACCCCTCCACTTT
CASNPRQSNSPLHF
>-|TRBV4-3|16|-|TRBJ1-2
TGCGCCAGCAGCCAAGGGCGGCAGGTCTACACCTATGGCTACACCTTC
CASSQGRQVYTYGYTF
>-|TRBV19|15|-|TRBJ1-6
TGTGCCAGTAGTATACCCCCGGCAGGGGTGTCACCCCTCCACTTT
CASSIPPAGVSPLHF
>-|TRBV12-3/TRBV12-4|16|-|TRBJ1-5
TGTGCCAGCAGCTTTAACAGGGCCGGGGGAAATCAGCCCCAGCATTTT
CASSFNRAGGNQPQHF
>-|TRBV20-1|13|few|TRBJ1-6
TGCAGTGCTAGTGATGGGTTGGGGGAACCCCTCCACTTT
CSASDGLGEPLHF
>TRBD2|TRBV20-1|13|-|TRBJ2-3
TGCAGTGCTGGACTAGATAGCACAGATACGCAGTATTTT
CSAGLDSTDTQYF
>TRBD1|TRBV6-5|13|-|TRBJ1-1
TGTGCCAGCATCGCACAGGGGTACACTGAAGCTTTCTTT
CASIAQGYTEAFF
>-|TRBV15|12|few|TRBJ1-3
TGTGCCACCAGCAACTCTGGAAACACCATATATTTT
CATSNSGNTIYF
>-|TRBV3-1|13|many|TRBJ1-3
TGTGCCAGCCAATTCGGGCCGTCCAACACCATATATTTT
CASQFGPSNTIYF
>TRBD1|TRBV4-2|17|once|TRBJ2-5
TGTGCCAGCAGCCAAACCAACAGGGGGCGATCGTTGGAGACCCAGTACTTC
CASSQTNRGRSLETQYF
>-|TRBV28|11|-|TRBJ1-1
TGTGCCAGCAGGGGCCTAATAGTAGCTTTCTTT
CASRGLIVAFF
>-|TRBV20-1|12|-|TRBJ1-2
TGCAGTGCTAGTCGGGGGCGCGATGGCTACACCTTC
CSASRGRDGYTF
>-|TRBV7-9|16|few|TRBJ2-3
TGTGCCAGCAGCCCCCGAGGACTCCTAGGCACAGATACGCAGTATTTT
CASSPRGLLGTDTQYF
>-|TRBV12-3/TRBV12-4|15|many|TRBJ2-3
TGTGCCAGCAGTCCCCTCGGTTTATCCACAGATACGCAGTATTTT
CASSPLGLSTDTQYF
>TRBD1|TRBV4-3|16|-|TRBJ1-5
TGCGCCAGCAGCCCAGGACAGGGGAGGAACAATCAGCCCCAGCATTTT
CASSPGQGRNNQPQHF
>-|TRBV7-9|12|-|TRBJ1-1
TGTGCCAGCAGCCCGGGAGAGACTGAAGCTTTCTTT
CASSPGETEAFF
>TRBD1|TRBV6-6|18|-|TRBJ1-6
TGTGCCAGCAGTCAACCGGGACAGGGGAGCTCCTATAATTCACCCCTCCACTTT
CASSQPGQGSSYNSPLHF
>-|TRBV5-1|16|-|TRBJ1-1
TGCGCCAGCAGCTTGGCGCGGGGGCGAGGAGACACTGAAGCTTTCTTT
CASSLARGRGDTEAFF
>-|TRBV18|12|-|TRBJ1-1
TGTGCCAGCTCACCATCAGGGGTGGATGCTTTCTTT
CASSPSGVDAFF
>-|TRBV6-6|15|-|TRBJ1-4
TGTGCCAGCAGTCACCACGGTGCGGGGGAGGGAAAACTGTTTTTT
CASSHHGAGEGKLFF
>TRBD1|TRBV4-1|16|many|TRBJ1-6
TGCGCCAGCAGCCAACCGGGACAGCGGTACAATTCACCCCTCCACTTT
CASSQPGQRYNSPLHF
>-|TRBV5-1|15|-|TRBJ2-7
TGCGCCAGCAGCCACCAGGGGCTGGGGGTCTACGAGCAGTACTTC
CASSHQGLGVYEQYF
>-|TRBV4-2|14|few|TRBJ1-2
TGTGCCAGCAGCCAAGACTCGGTCCGGCGGGGCTACACCTTC
CASSQDSVRRGYTF
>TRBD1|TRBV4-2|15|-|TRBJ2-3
TGTGCCAGCAGCCAAAAGACAGGGAACCAAGATACGCAGTATTTT
CASSQKTGNQDTQYF
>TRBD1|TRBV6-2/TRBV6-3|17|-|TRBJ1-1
TGTGCCAGCAGTTACAGTAGGGGGCGAGGGGAGAGAAGAGAAGCTTTCTTT
CASSYSRGRGERREAFF
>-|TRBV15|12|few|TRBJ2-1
TGTGCCACCAGCGGGGACTTCAATGAGCAGTTCTTC
CATSGDFNEQFF
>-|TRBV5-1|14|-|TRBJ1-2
TGCGCCAGCAGCCACAGAGACGGCTCCGAGGGCTACACCTTC
CASSHRDGSEGYTF
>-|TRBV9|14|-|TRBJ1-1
TGTGCCAGCAGCGTAGACCCCATGAACACTGAAGCTTTCTTT
CASSVDPMNTEAFF
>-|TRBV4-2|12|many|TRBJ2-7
TGTGCCAGCAGCCAGGACTCATACGAGCAGTACTTC
CASSQDSYEQYF
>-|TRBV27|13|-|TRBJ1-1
TGTGCCAGCAGTCTAAAGGGGTACGCTGAAGCTTTCTTT
CASSLKGYAEAFF
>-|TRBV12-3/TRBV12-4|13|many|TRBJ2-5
TGTGCCAGCAGTCCGACGACGGAAGAGACCCAGTACTTC
CASSPTTEETQYF
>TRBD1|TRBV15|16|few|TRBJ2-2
TGTGCCACCAGCAGAGAGAGGACAGGGAGTGGCGGGGAGCTGTTTTTT
CATSRERTGSGGELFF
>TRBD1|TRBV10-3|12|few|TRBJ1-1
TGTGCCATTAAGGACAGGGACACTGAAGCTTTCTTT
CAIKDRDTEAFF
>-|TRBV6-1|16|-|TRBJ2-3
TGTGCCAGCAGTGAATGGACTCCCGGAGCCACAGATACGCAGTATTTT
CASSEWTPGATDTQYF